This TCR beta chain was obtained from a study of cytomegalovirus exposure and HLA in healthy donors (dated by TCRdb to about 2017). Study-level background: According to an earlier analysis of several hundred of the donors, 150 million to 200 million T cells yielded some 120 million unique TCR beta sequences and approximately 280 Gb of sequence data. An early release that covered several hundred HLA-typed donors contained about 290 gigabases of sequencing data and about 93 million unique TCR sequences. Of the roughly 400 genotyped donors, 75% to 85% were placed in the genetic ancestry cluster associated with self-reported Caucasian donors. The study aimed to test whether cataloging public T cell receptors could reveal signatures of past pathogen exposure. The study profiled the T cell repertoires of more than 500 subjects by immunosequencing and related them to cytomegalovirus serostatus. In addition to the first cohort of approximately 650 subjects, a separate validation cohort of under 150 different subjects was used. High-throughput TCR immunosequencing, statistical association of individual TCRs with disease status, and machine learning were combined to predict cytomegalovirus infection status. A later analysis re-analyzed previously published TCR beta repertoires from 500 to 700 donors and added high-resolution HLA genotyping to study TCR occurrence patterns. Rather than drawing on any new phenotypic data, the later analysis identified candidate immune exposures from TCR beta sequences and the way those sequences occurred across donors. An earlier analysis of several hundred of the donors used high-throughput TCR beta sequencing to judge whether each TCR beta V gene segment behaved as functional or pseudogenic. Alongside the repertoire data, information on donor age, sex, ethnicity and CMV serostatus was compiled. A later genetic analysis took genome-wide SNP genotypes for about 55% of the 666 donors and used that subset as a discovery cohort. All discovery cohort repertoires had been generated using a single sequencing platform. Both class I and class II loci were covered by HLA typing, at four-digit resolution. Typing coverage differed by locus: A, B, C, DRB1 and DQB1 were typed in about 620-640 donors, DQA1 in around 500, DPA1 in approximately 600, and DPB1 in 400 to 480. Four or five DR-DQ haplotypes were treated as single units for association and clustering because of strong linkage in the cohort. Across 398 genotyped donors of the cohort, an average of roughly 250,000 unique TCR beta nucleotide sequences per donor were sequenced, and roughly 20% of those sequences were non-productive.

The paper as a whole reports these results and caveats: In a later genetic analysis, fewer N-insertions in productive TCRs were reported among donors in an Asian-associated ancestry cluster than the roughly 640-donor mean. For the cohort, immune exposure information was limited to CMV serostatus. An earlier analysis of roughly 570 of the donors showed that most TCR beta V segments appeared in productive rearrangements either about 90% or about 30% of the time, which broadly matched IMGT annotations. A later genetic analysis associated a missense DCLRE1C variant with V-gene and J-gene trimming of TCR beta chains, and an independent cohort replicated the association. A later analysis associated 15,000 or so TCR beta sequences with specific HLA alleles at a false discovery rate of 0.05. Some IMGT-functional V segments, including TRBV6-2 and TRBV6-3, could not be distinguished by the 87-base-pair reads and were therefore excluded. Presence/absence analyses assumed roughly uniform sequencing depth across donors, an assumption that may not hold. The classifier was reported to diagnose cytomegalovirus status with high specificity and sensitivity in both the original cohort and the validation cohort. Strong co-occurrence of HLA alleles, especially DR and DQ, made assigning TCR associations to individual alleles difficult. In a later analysis, TCR association rates were found to vary across HLA loci, with the most associated TCRs seen for DRB1 alleles and the fewest for HLA-C alleles. Because counts were too low, about 18 rarely observed V segments, including chromosome 9 orphons, were excluded from the earlier analysis of several hundred of the donors. A cluster of highly shared sequence variants was judged likely to be a technical artifact of the sequencing pipeline. According to the authors, the approach could potentially be generalized to other disease states and immunological phenotypes. A further reported finding was that TCR beta sequences accurately predicted the HLA-A and HLA-B alleles for most subjects in the first cohort. In this cohort, only TCR beta chains were sequenced, and detectable features were limited by the absence of alpha or paired-chain data. Three of the identified cytomegalovirus-associated TCR beta chains were confirmed in vitro to be specific for cytomegalovirus antigens. According to a later analysis, parvovirus B19, influenza, CMV and Epstein-Barr virus appeared linked to several top co-occurrence clusters. Compared with equally common non-associated chains, HLA-associated TCR beta chains in a later analysis were more clonally expanded and had lower generation probabilities. Linkage disequilibrium might explain the correlated functional status among segregating V segments, but an unknown experimental factor could not be excluded. A total of 164 TCR beta chains were listed by the study as associated with cytomegalovirus. HLA typing was unavailable for some donors at each locus, so association tests used only the typed subset. Most CMV-associated TCR beta chains appeared to be HLA-restricted in a later analysis, and the HLA associations seemed to be driven largely by CMV exposure. Most TCR sequences were observed very rarely across donors, whereas some public TCRs were present in many individuals.

The cohort was made up of roughly 670 healthy bone marrow donors. Cohort members were all nominally healthy when sampled, although unrecorded immune exposures were likely present. The donor tested CMV seropositive, placing the donor among the approximately 290 seropositive members of the cohort. Each donor provided a peripheral blood sample, and peripheral blood mononuclear cells were used for TCR beta sequencing. Genomic DNA extraction from the blood cell samples was performed with the Qiagen DNeasy Blood Extraction Kit. About this clone itself: What this receptor recognizes is not known. No clone much larger than this one lies a single base away; base qualities are absent.

The library was generated by the immunoSEQ multiplex PCR assay. For the multiplex PCR, a mixture combining 60 forward primers for TCR Vbeta segments and 13 reverse primers for TCR Jbeta segments was used. The CDR3 region of rearranged TCR beta genes was amplified from genomic DNA by a multiplex PCR assay. The Illumina HiSeq System was used to sequence the amplified TCR beta libraries as 87-base-pair reads. Concerning the study's data processing: A later analysis tallied some 79 million unique TCR beta chains across the 600 to 700 repertoires, and about 10 million of those chains were shared by two or more donors. Raw reads were error-corrected and collapsed into unique sequences by a nearest-neighbor algorithm in which closely related sequences were merged to remove PCR and sequencing errors. CDR3 sequences were aligned to IMGT reference sequences to assign V, D and J gene segments. Each retained sequence needed at least a six-nucleotide match to both a V gene segment and a J gene segment. A rearrangement counted as productive if the CDR3 had no stop codons and remained in frame with V and J, and every other rearrangement counted as non-productive. Following IMGT convention, CDR3 was defined as the stretch from the second conserved V-encoded cysteine up to the conserved J-encoded phenylalanine. The earlier analysis of about 590 of the donors excluded sequences that lacked an unambiguous match to a single V gene segment. An earlier analysis of 587 of the donors classified V segments as functional when productive rearrangements were above 56.7% and as segregating when the standard deviation between donors was above 5%. A statistical classification framework was developed to diagnose cytomegalovirus status using the catalog of TCR beta chain sequences. A later analysis assigned V and J genes by comparing TCR nucleotide sequences with IMGT/GENE-DB human TR gene sequences. A later analysis assigned CDR3 sequences and most-parsimonious VDJ recombination scenarios with the TCRdist pipeline. A later analysis defined each TCR beta chain by its CDR3 amino acid sequence plus V-gene family, and excluded reads lacking a unique V-gene family. A later analysis removed 592 highly shared, low-generation-probability nucleotide sequences to deal with suspected cross-contamination and a sequencing artifact. In a later analysis, a clonal expansion index for each public chain was calculated from normalized within-repertoire ranks of inferred template counts. In a later analysis, generation probabilities were computed with a VDJ recombination model fitted to out-of-frame rearrangements, and the resulting probabilities were checked against IGoR. In a later analysis, hypergeometric tests were used to score TCR-TCR, TCR-HLA and TCR-CMV co-occurrence, with a repertoire-size bias correction applied to TCR pairs. A later analysis estimated false discovery rates by permuting HLA or CMV assignments 20 times. In a later analysis, co-occurring TCRs were grouped using DBSCAN, with TCRdist sequence similarity added in when clustering inside HLA-allele-positive subsets. For co-occurrence clustering, repertoires with fewer than 30,000 or more than 120,000 public chains were excluded, along with roughly five repertoires with anomalous nucleotide sharing. Not all clones reach the TCRdb copy of this immuneACCESS table, which keeps in-frame sequences only. Checked studies attribute under half of the gap to unresolved V genes and leave the rest unexplained. From that table come the V and J calls and clone size; the DNA was used to work out D and trimming. This sample is represented by about 76,000 clones; about 81% of them were singletons. The ten largest clones add up to about 8.2% of the sample.

From cysteine to phenylalanine, the CDR3 is 15 amino acids long. This entry keeps only the CDR3 DNA: 45 bases, framed from base 1. CDR1 SQVTM and CDR2 ANQGSEA were looked up in the germline V gene. V loses 0 bases at its end and J loses 4 bases; junction bases beyond the gene matches: 7. The clonotype comes from a woman between 40 and 50 years old in good health and CMV-seropositive. The sample was PBMCs. The rearranged segments are TRBV29-1 and TRBJ2-3, with 7 middle bases fitting TRBD1. The CDR3: CSVEETGMGADTQYF. The sequence in DNA is TGCAGCGTTGAAGAGACAGGGATGGGCGCAGATACGCAGTATTTT.